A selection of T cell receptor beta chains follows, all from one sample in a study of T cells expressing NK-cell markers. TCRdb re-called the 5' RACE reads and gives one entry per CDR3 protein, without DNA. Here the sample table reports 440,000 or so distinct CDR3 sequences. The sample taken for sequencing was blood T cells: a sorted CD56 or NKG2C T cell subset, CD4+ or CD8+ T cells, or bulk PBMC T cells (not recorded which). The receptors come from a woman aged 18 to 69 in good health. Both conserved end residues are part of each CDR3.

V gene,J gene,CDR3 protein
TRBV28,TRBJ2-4,CASSPGLKRNIQYF
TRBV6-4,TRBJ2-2,CASSLPGGQGTGGYTGELFF
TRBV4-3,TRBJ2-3,CASSHQAGGLTDTQYF
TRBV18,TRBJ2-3,CASSPEGAADTQYF
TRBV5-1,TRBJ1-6,CASSFTGSWGNSPLHF
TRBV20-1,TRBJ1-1,CSAMWGVMNTEAFF
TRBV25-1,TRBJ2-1,CASSESSGRAGEQFF
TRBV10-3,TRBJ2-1,CAISETPPYNEQFF
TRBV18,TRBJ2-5,CASSPLGGTQYF
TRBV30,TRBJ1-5,CAWSVYDQPQHF
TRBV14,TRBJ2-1,CASSHSGEGNEQFF
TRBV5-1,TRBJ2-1,CASTTGGYSSYNEQFF
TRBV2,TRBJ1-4,CASLKGTEKLFF
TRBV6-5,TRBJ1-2,CASSYYNTNPGRGYTF
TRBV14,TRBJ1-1,CASSVLGNTEAFF
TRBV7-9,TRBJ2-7,CASSLVAGLISYEQYF
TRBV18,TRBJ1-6,CASSPLSAGQGNSPLHF
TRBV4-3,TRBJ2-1,CASSQGDRTSGRTVVYEQFF
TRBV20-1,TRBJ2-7,CSASLLAGGSSYEQYF
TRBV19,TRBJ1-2,CASSISVGGGYGYTF
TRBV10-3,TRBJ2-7,CAISDPGTRAYEQYF
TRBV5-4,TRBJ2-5,CASSRGRAQGTQYF
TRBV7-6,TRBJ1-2,CASSPNRAATYGYTF
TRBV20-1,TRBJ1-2,CSAPSTGESKYGYTF
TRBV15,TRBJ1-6,CATSPPLTNSPLHF
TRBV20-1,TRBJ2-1,CSARDHPGTSGYNEQFF
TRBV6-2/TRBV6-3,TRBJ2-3,CASTGAGRTDTQYF
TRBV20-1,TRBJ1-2,CSARDEGDGYTF
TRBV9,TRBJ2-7,CASSVVAGAAEQYF
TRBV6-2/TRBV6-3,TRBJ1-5,CASSSPRTGENQPQHF
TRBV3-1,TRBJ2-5,CASSQPKEETQYF
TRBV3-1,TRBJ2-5,CASSQEVTQYF
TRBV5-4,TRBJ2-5,CASSKWEGETQYF
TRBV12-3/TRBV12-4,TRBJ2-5,CASSPTLAGEETQYF
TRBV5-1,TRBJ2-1,CASSATGSNEQFF
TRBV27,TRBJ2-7,CASNHSPAGAYEQYF
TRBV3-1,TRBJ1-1,CASSQGTGAEAFF
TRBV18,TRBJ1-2,CASSPPTRTNYGYTF
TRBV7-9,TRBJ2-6,CATGRGASGANVLTF
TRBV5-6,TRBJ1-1,CASSFLGSGTEAFF
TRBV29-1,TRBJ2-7,CSVVADSQSYEQYF
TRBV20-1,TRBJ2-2,CSASPGLAGGLNTGELFF
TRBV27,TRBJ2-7,CASSSTGGEQYF
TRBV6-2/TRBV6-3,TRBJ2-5,CASSLPGLFGAQYF
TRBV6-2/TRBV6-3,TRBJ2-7,CASSYSHEQYF
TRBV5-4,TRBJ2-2,CASSQGLREDTGELFF
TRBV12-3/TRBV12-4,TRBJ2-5,CASSLIQETQYF
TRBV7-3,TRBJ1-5,CASSTRTGYQPQHF
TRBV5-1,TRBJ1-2,CASSLGHGGDGYTF
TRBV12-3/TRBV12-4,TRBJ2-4,CASSLDRAGKNIQYF
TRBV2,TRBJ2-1,CASRPLAGGNNEQFF
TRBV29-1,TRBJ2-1,CSVGSVDSYNEQFF
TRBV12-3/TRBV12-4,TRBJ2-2,CASITYGTGAGELFF
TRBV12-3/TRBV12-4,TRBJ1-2,CASSRPGTLRGYTF
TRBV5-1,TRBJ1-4,CASRPDTVNEKLFF
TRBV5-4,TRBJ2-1,CASSSTPNSYNEQFF